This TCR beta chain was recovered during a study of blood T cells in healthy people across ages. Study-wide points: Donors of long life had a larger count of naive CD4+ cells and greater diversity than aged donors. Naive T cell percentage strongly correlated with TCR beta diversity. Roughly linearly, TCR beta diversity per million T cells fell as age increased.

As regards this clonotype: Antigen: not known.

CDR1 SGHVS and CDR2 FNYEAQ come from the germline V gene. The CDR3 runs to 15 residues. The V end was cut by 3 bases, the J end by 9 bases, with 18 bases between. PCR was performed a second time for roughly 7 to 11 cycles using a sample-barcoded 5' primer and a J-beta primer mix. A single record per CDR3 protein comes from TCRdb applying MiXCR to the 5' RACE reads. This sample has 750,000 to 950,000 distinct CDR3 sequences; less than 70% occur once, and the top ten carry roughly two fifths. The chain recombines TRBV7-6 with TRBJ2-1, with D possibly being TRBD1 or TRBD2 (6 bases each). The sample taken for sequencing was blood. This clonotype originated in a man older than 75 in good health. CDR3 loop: CASSFGDQGRREQFF. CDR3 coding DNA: TGTGCCAGCAGCTTCGGGGACCAGGGGAGGCGTGAGCAGTTCTTC.